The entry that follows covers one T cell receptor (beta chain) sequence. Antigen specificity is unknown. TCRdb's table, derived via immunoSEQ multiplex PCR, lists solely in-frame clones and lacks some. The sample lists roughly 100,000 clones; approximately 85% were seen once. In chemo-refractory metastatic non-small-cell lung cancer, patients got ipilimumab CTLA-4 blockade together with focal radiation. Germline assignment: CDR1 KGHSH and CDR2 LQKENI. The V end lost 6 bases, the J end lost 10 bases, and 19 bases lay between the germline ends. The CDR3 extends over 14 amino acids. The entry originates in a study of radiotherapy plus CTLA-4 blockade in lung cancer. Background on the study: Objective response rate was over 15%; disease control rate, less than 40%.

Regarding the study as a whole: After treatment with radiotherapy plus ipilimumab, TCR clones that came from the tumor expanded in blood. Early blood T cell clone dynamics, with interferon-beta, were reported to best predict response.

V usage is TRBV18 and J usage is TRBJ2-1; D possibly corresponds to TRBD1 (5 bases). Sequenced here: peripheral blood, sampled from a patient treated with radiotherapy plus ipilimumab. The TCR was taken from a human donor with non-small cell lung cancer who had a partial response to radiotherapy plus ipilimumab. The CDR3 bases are TGTGCCAGCTCCCTGATGCAGGGTGACGAAGAGCAGTTCTTC. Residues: CASSLMQGDEEQFF.